A selection of T cell receptor beta chains follows, all from one sample in a study of regulatory dendritic cells for organ transplantation. Here immunoSEQ multiplex PCR was the method, and the copy in TCRdb shows in-frame clones only, minus some. This sample yields about 29,000 clones, of which almost 80% are seen a single time; 2% to 2.5% belongs to the top ten. What was sequenced was memory CD4+ T cells from blood. Source of these receptors: a human donor in good health. Both conserved end residues are part of each CDR3. D genes are given only for firm matches. A clone size is listed for some rows: how often the clone was seen (once, few, many), or a class if it is expanded.

>TRBJ2-1|TRBD2|NA|TRBV5-4
TGTGCCAGCAGCTCGGGGACTAGCGGGAGGGATGAGCAGTTCTTC
CASSSGTSGRDEQFF
>TRBJ1-2|NA|NA|TRBV4-1
TGCGCCAGCAGCAGAGCCGTCTTAGCTAACTATGGCTACACCTTC
CASSRAVLANYGYTF
>TRBJ2-7|NA|NA|TRBV2
TGTGCCAGCAGTGTAGAGGGACTTGCATCCTACGAGCAGTACTTC
CASSVEGLASYEQYF
>TRBJ2-7|NA|NA|TRBV30
TGTGCCTGGAGGGGATATCTGGGCGAGCAGTACTTC
CAWRGYLGEQYF
>TRBJ2-4|NA|NA|TRBV28
TGTGCCAGCAGTTTAAGCGCAGGGGGGACCAAAAACATTCAGTACTTC
CASSLSAGGTKNIQYF
>TRBJ1-4|NA|NA|TRBV27
TGTGCCAGCAGTTTAACGGGAGGGGAAAAACTGTTTTTT
CASSLTGGEKLFF
>TRBJ2-5|NA|few|TRBV15
TGTGCCACCAGCAGAGACCGCGGGATCGAGACCCAGTACTTC
CATSRDRGIETQYF
>TRBJ2-7|TRBD1|NA|TRBV27
TGTGCCAGCGCCGGGACAGGGACGGGTGAGCAGTACTTC
CASAGTGTGEQYF
>TRBJ2-1|TRBD1|NA|TRBV27
TGTGCCAGCAGGACAGGGGGGTCCTACAATGAGCAGTTCTTC
CASRTGGSYNEQFF
>TRBJ2-7|NA|NA|TRBV13
TGTGCCAGCAGCTCCCGACTAGAGGGTGACGAGCAGTACTTC
CASSSRLEGDEQYF
>TRBJ1-2|NA|NA|TRBV6-1
TGTGCCAGCAGTGATAGGGCCGCCTACTATGGCTACACCTTC
CASSDRAAYYGYTF
>TRBJ1-4|NA|NA|TRBV6-1
TGTGCCAGCAGTGAGCCGGGCCAGCTTAATGAAAAACTGTTTTTT
CASSEPGQLNEKLFF
>TRBJ2-1|TRBD2|NA|TRBV29-1
TGCAGCGTTGGCCAAGTTGAGGGACTACCCCCTAATGAGCAGTTCTTC
CSVGQVEGLPPNEQFF
>TRBJ1-1|TRBD1|once|TRBV5-4
TGTGCCAGCAGCGCGGGACAGGCCTGGGAGGGTGAAGCTTTCTTT
CASSAGQAWEGEAFF
>TRBJ2-3|TRBD2|NA|TRBV29-1
TGCAGCGTACTAGCGGGAAACACAGATACGCAGTATTTT
CSVLAGNTDTQYF
>TRBJ1-2|NA|NA|TRBV5-6
TGTGCCAGCAGCTTCATGAGGGTGAGGAGCTATGGCTACACCTTC
CASSFMRVRSYGYTF
>TRBJ1-1|NA|once|TRBV10-3
TGTGCCATCACCGAACAAAAGACAACCGAAGCTTTCTTT
CAITEQKTTEAFF
>TRBJ2-1|TRBD1|NA|TRBV25-1
TGTGCCAGCAGTGCAACCGGGACAGGGCTCAATGAGCAGTTCTTC
CASSATGTGLNEQFF
>TRBJ2-1|NA|NA|TRBV6-4
TGTGCCAGCAGTGTGGTAGCGGACTCCTACAATGAGCAGTTCTTC
CASSVVADSYNEQFF
>TRBJ2-1|TRBD2|NA|TRBV5-4
TGCGCCAGCAGCCAAGACCGACTAGCGGGAGCAAGGAATGAGCAGTTCTTC
CASSQDRLAGARNEQFF
>TRBJ2-1|TRBD2|NA|TRBV5-1
TGCGCCAGCAGCTTGTCTAGCGGAAACTCCTACAATGAGCAGTTCTTC
CASSLSSGNSYNEQFF
>TRBJ1-2|NA|few|TRBV7-2
TGTGCCAGCAGCTTAGCTATGGAAGGGGGCTACACCTTC
CASSLAMEGGYTF
>TRBJ2-7|TRBD1|NA|TRBV29-1
TGCAGCGTTGTTTTAGGGACAGGGTCTTACGAGCAGTACTTC
CSVVLGTGSYEQYF
>TRBJ1-5|TRBD1|few|TRBV28
TGTGCCAGCATGGTTATGGGACAGGGTATTCCGCCCCAGCATTTT
CASMVMGQGIPPQHF
>TRBJ2-7|TRBD2|NA|TRBV18
TGTGCCAGCTCACCGACCAGCGGGAGTTCCTACGAGCAGTACTTC
CASSPTSGSSYEQYF
>TRBJ2-3|TRBD1|NA|TRBV7-3
TGTGCCAGCAGCCTCGACGGGGGACAGGGGGCAGATACGCAGTATTTT
CASSLDGGQGADTQYF
>TRBJ1-2|NA|NA|TRBV6-5
TGTGCCAGCAGTTACTCGAATCAGGGCCGGAACTATGGCTACACCTTC
CASSYSNQGRNYGYTF
>TRBJ1-6|TRBD1|few|TRBV10-3
TGTGCCATCGGGGGACAGGAGATTAATTCACCCCTCCACTTT
CAIGGQEINSPLHF
>TRBJ2-7|TRBD2|NA|TRBV7-9
TGTGCCAGCAGCTTATACCAGCGGGAGGGCGACTACGAGCAGTACTTC
CASSLYQREGDYEQYF
>TRBJ2-1|TRBD1|few|TRBV7-2
TGTGCCAGCAGCCCCCAGGACAGGGGAACCTACAATGAGCAGTTCTTC
CASSPQDRGTYNEQFF
>TRBJ1-4|NA|few|TRBV4-2
TGTGCCAGCAGCCAAGATCTGAGGGCTTCTAATGAAAAACTGTTTTTT
CASSQDLRASNEKLFF
>TRBJ2-1|NA|NA|TRBV6-6
TGTGCCAGCAGTTACGGCCCCCTAGTGATTAACAATGAGCAGTTCTTC
CASSYGPLVINNEQFF
>TRBJ1-2|NA|NA|TRBV19
TGTGCCAGTAGTAACCAGGGTGTTCTCTATGGCTACACCTTC
CASSNQGVLYGYTF
>TRBJ2-5|TRBD2|NA|TRBV19
TGTGCCAGTAGTAAGGGACGGTCCCGGGAGGTAGAGACCCAGTACTTC
CASSKGRSREVETQYF
>TRBJ2-5|NA|NA|TRBV5-4
TGTGCCAGCAGCTCCCCTATGAGGGCGGAGACCCAGTACTTC
CASSSPMRAETQYF
>TRBJ1-4|NA|few|TRBV11-2
TGTGCCAGCAGGAGGGTTGGGCAGTCTAATGAAAAACTGTTTTTT
CASRRVGQSNEKLFF
>TRBJ2-2|NA|few|TRBV27
TGTGCCAGCAGTTACAACCACGGGGAGCTGTTTTTT
CASSYNHGELFF
>TRBJ2-7|NA|NA|TRBV4-3
TGCGCCAGCAGCCAAGTCTCAATAGGCGAGCAGTACTTC
CASSQVSIGEQYF
>TRBJ1-1|NA|few|TRBV9
TGTGCCAGCAGCGTAGTAACAGAGTGGAACACTGAAGCTTTCTTT
CASSVVTEWNTEAFF
>TRBJ2-7|TRBD2|NA|TRBV30
TGTGCCTGGAGTCCAAAGTTGGCGGGGGGGCCTAGTGAGCAGTACTTC
CAWSPKLAGGPSEQYF
>TRBJ2-5|TRBD1|few|TRBV7-2
TGTGCCAGCAGCTTAGGGGACAGGGGCAGCCAAGAGACCCAGTACTTC
CASSLGDRGSQETQYF
>TRBJ2-3|NA|NA|TRBV15
TGTGCCACCAGCAGAGATGGGGGGGCTGCCACAGATACGCAGTATTTT
CATSRDGGAATDTQYF
>TRBJ2-5|NA|few|TRBV14
TGTGCCAGCAGCCATGGAGAGACCCAGTACTTC
CASSHGETQYF
>TRBJ2-7|NA|few|TRBV25-1
TGTGCCAGCAGTGAGCCCGACAAGTCCTACGAGCAGTACTTC
CASSEPDKSYEQYF